What follows describes a single T cell receptor (beta chain). The antigen remains unidentified. These data originate in a study of pediatric ulcerative colitis. About the research overall: Ulcerative colitis patients had pancolitis or left-sided colitis, with confirming histology.

Repertoires were generated with immunoSEQ multiplex PCR, while TCRdb's copy carries only in-frame clones and drops some. The data show around 68,000 clones, with about 80% seen just once and roughly 5.2% held by the top ten. Study-level results: A couple of patients had blood samples with substantially reduced template counts. Clonal expansions reduced rectal repertoire diversity in acute severe colitis.

The CDR3 loop spans 16 amino acids. Germline V gene lookup returns CDR1 MNHNS and CDR2 SASEGT. After removal of 0 bases from V and 5 bases from J, the junction contained 9 bases not matched to a gene. V and J are TRBV6-1 and TRBJ1-1; 7 bases align to TRBD1. The source of this sequence is a boy under 18 with moderate ulcerative colitis. Sequenced sample: blood. This CDR3 is CASSEAYRAGGTEAFF. The CDR3, as DNA: TGTGCCAGCAGTGAAGCGTATAGGGCAGGGGGAACTGAAGCTTTCTTT.